This TCR beta chain emerged from a study of beta chain features in type 1 diabetes. Expressed TCRB transcripts got sequenced, as all isolated RNA was reverse transcribed. This table comes from immunoSEQ multiplex PCR, and its TCRdb copy is limited to in-frame clones, with some not included. The repertoire holds 200,000 to 250,000 clones, with under 70% as singletons. V lost 2 bases, J lost 2 bases, and 12 bases lay in between. CDR3 size: 14 residues. Germline loops: CDR1 GTSNPN, CDR2 SVGIG (reference sequence). Sequencing used naive CD4+ T cells from blood. The sequence was obtained from a man aged 25 to 45 in good health. The gene calls are TRBV30 and TRBJ1-1; tentative D call: TRBD1 (6 bases). This chain's CDR3 is CAWSPGTSNTEAFF. The CDR3 DNA reads as TGTGCCTGGAGTCCTGGGACATCCAACACTGAAGCTTTCTTT.